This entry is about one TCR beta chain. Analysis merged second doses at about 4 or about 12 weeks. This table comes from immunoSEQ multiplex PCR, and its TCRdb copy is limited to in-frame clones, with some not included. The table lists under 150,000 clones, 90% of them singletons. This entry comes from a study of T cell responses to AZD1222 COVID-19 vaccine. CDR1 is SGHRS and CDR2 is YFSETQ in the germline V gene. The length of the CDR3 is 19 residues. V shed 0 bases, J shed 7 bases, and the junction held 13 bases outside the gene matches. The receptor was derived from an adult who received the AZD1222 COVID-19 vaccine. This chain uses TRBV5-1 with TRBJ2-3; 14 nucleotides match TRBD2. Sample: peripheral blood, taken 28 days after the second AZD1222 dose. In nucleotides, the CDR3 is TGCGCCAGCAGCTTGGACGGGCTTGGGACTAGCGGGAGTACGTATACGCAGTATTTT. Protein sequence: CASSLDGLGTSGSTYTQYF.